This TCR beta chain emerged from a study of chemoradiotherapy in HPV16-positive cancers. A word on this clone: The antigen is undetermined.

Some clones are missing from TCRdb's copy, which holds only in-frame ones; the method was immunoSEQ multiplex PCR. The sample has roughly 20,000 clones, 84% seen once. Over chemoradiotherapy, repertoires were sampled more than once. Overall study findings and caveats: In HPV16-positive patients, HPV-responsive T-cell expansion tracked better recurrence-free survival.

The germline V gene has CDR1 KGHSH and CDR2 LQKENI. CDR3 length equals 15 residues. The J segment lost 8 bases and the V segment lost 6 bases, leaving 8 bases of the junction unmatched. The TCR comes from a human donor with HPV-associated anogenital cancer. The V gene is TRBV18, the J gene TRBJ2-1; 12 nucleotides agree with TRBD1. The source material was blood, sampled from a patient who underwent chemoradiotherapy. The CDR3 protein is CASSSAGQGAYEQFF. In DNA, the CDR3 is TGTGCCAGCTCTTCGGCGGGACAGGGGGCATATGAGCAGTTCTTC.